This T cell receptor beta chain was retrieved from a study of radiotherapy plus CTLA-4 blockade in lung cancer. Study at large: Patients showed objective responses in roughly 18% of cases and disease control in under 40%.

On this clone itself: Its matching antigen is unknown.

The study, taken as a whole, reports: The best prediction of response reportedly came from early blood T cell clone dynamics, with interferon-beta.

Sequenced by immunoSEQ multiplex PCR; TCRdb stores in-frame clones only, minus some. The sample holds 75,000 to 100,000 clones, 88% seen once. The ends were cut back, 0 bases at V and 6 bases at J, with 7 bases in the middle. Germline CDR1 SGDLS, CDR2 YYNGEE. CDR3 length: 13 residues. The sequence derives from a human donor with non-small cell lung cancer that progressed on radiotherapy plus ipilimumab. The rearrangement links TRBV9 to TRBJ1-5, with D hard to call. The sample was peripheral blood, taken from a patient treated with radiotherapy plus ipilimumab. The CDR3 coding sequence is TGTGCCAGCAGCGTAGATGGTAGTCAGCCCCAGCATTTT. This translates into CASSVDGSQPQHF.